The 27 T cell receptor beta chains below were found in one sample sequenced in a study of post-analysis software for immune sequencing data. Study observations and caveats: With TRBV5-6, TRBV5-1 and TRBV20-1 included, about five TRBV segments were more frequent in patients than in controls.

Presence of unique molecular identifiers characterized the TCR beta cDNA libraries. TCRdb re-called the PCR reads through MiXCR, storing one row per CDR3 protein. The sample consists of roughly 870,000 distinct CDR3 sequences, approximately 53% of them appearing once. These receptors have no identified antigens. Sample: blood. Every receptor here comes from a girl aged 5 to 17 with multiple sclerosis.

CDR3 amino acids: CAISESKGGQGAPYEQYF. For the CDR3, the DNA is TGTGCCATCAGTGAGTCGAAAGGGGGCCAAGGGGCACCCTACGAGCAGTACTTC. The chain couples TRBV10-3 to TRBJ2-7, with TRBD1 identical over 7 bases. Germline V gene lookup returns CDR1 ENHRY and CDR2 SYGVKD. This CDR3 comprises 18 residues. Losses at the gene ends were 0 bases for V and 2 bases for J; bases not matched to a gene: 13.

The chain carries TRBV12-3 or TRBV12-4 and TRBJ2-1; 16 bases map to TRBD2. V lost 6 bases and J lost 3; bases outside the gene matches: 14. CDR3 length equals 20 residues. CDR3 sequence: CASSRITGTSGRDFYNEQFF. The CDR3 DNA follows: TGTGCCAGCAGCCGCATAACCGGGACTAGCGGGAGGGATTTCTACAATGAGCAGTTCTTC.

This clonotype showed up just a few times. The rearrangement uses TRBV7-2 and TRBJ2-5, with D perhaps given as TRBD1 or TRBD2 (5 bases each). Germline assignment: CDR1 SGHTA and CDR2 FQGNSA. Between the trimmed V and J ends, which lost 0 bases and 1 base, there was a span of 12 bases. The CDR3 has 16 amino acids. DNA of the CDR3: TGTGCCAGCAGCTTAGCCCGGGACGGGTCCCAAGAGACCCAGTACTTC. This sequence encodes CASSLARDGSQETQYF.

The rearrangement joins TRBV7-9 to TRBJ2-7; tentative D call: TRBD1 (5 bases). CDR3 length: 16 residues. Trimming shortened V by 1 base and J by 2 bases, and 15 bases separated the two germline ends. Germline CDR1 reads SEHNR; CDR2 reads FQNEAQ (reference sequence). CDR3 residues: CASSLGGGILTYEQYF. The CDR3 DNA is TGTGCCAGCAGCTTAGGGGGCGGAATCCTCACCTACGAGCAGTACTTC.

CDR3 amino acids: CASSLTSGSGERETQYF. In nucleotides, the CDR3 is TGTGCCAGCAGCTTAACCTCCGGGTCAGGGGAGAGAGAGACCCAGTACTTC. The chain uses TRBV11-2 and TRBJ2-4, with D possibly matching TRBD1 (6 bases). The DNA matches TRBJ2-5 better at its end, which makes the J call doubtful. The germline V gene has CDR1 SGHAT and CDR2 FQNNGV. The CDR3 spans 17 residues.

The chain is built from TRBV7-6 and TRBJ1-4; D unclear. V lost 4 bases and J 3 bases, leaving 12 bases between the germline ends. CDR3 length: 15 residues. CDR1 SGHVS and CDR2 FNYEAQ come from the germline V gene. CDR3 in amino acids: CASSSLQASNEKLFF. The CDR3 region has the DNA TGTGCCAGCAGCTCTCTCCAGGCATCTAATGAAAAACTGTTTTTT.

V gene TRBV6-6 combines with J gene TRBJ2-5, with 11 bases lining up with TRBD1. J was trimmed by 11 bases and V by 8 bases; bases with no gene match: 16. Germline V gives CDR1 MNHNY, CDR2 SVGAGI (reference sequence). The CDR3 totals 15 residues. As DNA, the CDR3 is TGTGCCAGCGCCCGTCCAGGACAGGGGGCGGGGGAGCAGTACTTC. Amino acids: CASARPGQGAGEQYF.

This clonotype was recorded a few times. The V gene is TRBV6-1, the J gene TRBJ2-6; maybe TRBD1 (6 bases). V was trimmed by 5 bases and J by 1 base, leaving 9 bases between them. CDR1 and CDR2 (germline): MNHNS, SASEGT. This CDR3 spans 15 amino acids. CDR3 nucleotide sequence: TGTGCCAGCAGTTCAGGGGCTTCTGGGGCCAACGTCCTGACTTTC. Its translation is CASSSGASGANVLTF.

The V gene is TRBV6-5, the J gene TRBJ2-1, with 9 bases aligning to TRBD2. Germline CDR1 is MNHEY and CDR2 is SVGAGI. The CDR3 runs 15 residues. V shed 6 bases and J 0 bases; nucleotides not matched to a gene: 3. The CDR3 is CASSRLADSYNEQFF. CDR3 nucleotide sequence: TGTGCCAGCAGCAGACTAGCGGACTCCTACAATGAGCAGTTCTTC.

The V gene is TRBV7-2, the J gene TRBJ2-7, with 9 bases fitting TRBD1. Germline CDR1 SGHTA, CDR2 FQGNSA. V gave up 5 bases and J gave up 7 bases; unmatched junction bases: 6. The CDR3 consists of 13 residues. The CDR3 sequence: CASSKDRGEEQYF. As DNA, the CDR3 is TGTGCCAGCAGCAAGGACAGGGGTGAAGAGCAGTACTTC.

V is TRBV9 and J is TRBJ2-5, with D hard to call. The germline CDR1 and CDR2 sequences are SGDLS and YYNGEE. Trimming took 3 bases from V and 1 from J, leaving 7 bases between them. The CDR3 extends over 13 amino acids. CDR3 region: CASSAPLQETQYF. CDR3 bases: TGTGCCAGCAGCGCTCCCCTCCAAGAGACCCAGTACTTC.

This chain joins TRBV5-1 and TRBJ1-2, with 11 bases matching TRBD1. CDR1 SGHRS and CDR2 YFSETQ come from the germline V gene. V trimming: 6 bases; J trimming: 7 bases; junction bases outside the gene matches: 8. This CDR3 comprises 14 residues. CDR3 loop: CASMRTGGEGGYTF. The DNA of the CDR3 is TGCGCCAGCATGAGGACAGGGGGCGAGGGTGGCTACACCTTC.

This CDR3 is CASSPPNFFTDTQYF. The CDR3 nucleotides are TGTGCCAGCTCACCACCGAACTTTTTCACAGATACGCAGTATTTT. The chain couples TRBV18 to TRBJ2-3; the D is unclear. V was cut by 0 bases and J by 2 bases, with 9 bases left in between. The germline V gene has CDR1 KGHSH and CDR2 LQKENI. The CDR3 runs 15 residues.

The chain recombines TRBV29-1 with TRBJ2-1, with D perhaps TRBD1 or TRBD2 (6 bases each). V lost 4 bases and J lost 7, with 11 bases in between. Germline CDR1 is SQVTM and CDR2 is ANQGSEA. The CDR3 covers 12 residues. This CDR3 is CSVGGGLNEQFF. The CDR3 DNA reads TGCAGCGTTGGAGGGGGGCTGAATGAGCAGTTCTTC.

This CDR3 reads CASSLVGVTKNIQYF. CDR3 DNA: TGCGCCAGCAGCTTGGTGGGGGTGACCAAAAACATTCAGTACTTC. The chain carries TRBV5-1 and TRBJ2-4; D may be TRBD1 or TRBD2 (5 bases each). V was pared by 0 bases and J by 2 bases, with 9 bases between. The germline V gene encodes CDR1 SGHRS and CDR2 YFSETQ. CDR3 size: 15 residues.

This chain joins TRBV20-1 and TRBJ2-1; perhaps TRBD1 as D (5 bases). V was pared by 3 bases and J by 5 bases, with 11 bases between. This CDR3 is built from 13 residues. CDR1 and CDR2 (germline): DFQATT, SNEGSKA (reference sequence). The CDR3 DNA is TGCAGTGCTAGCCAAGGCAGGGACAATGAGCAGTTCTTC. This gives the protein CSASQGRDNEQFF.

The chain has TRBV5-1 and TRBJ2-4, with 9 bases identical to TRBD2. CDR3 length equals 15 residues. V was pared by 4 bases and J by 5 bases, with 7 bases of the junction left unmatched. Germline CDR1 is SGHRS and CDR2 is YFSETQ. The CDR3: CASSTGTSSENIQYF. Here the CDR3 DNA reads TGCGCCAGCAGCACGGGGACTAGCAGTGAAAACATTCAGTACTTC.

This chain joins TRBV7-9 and TRBJ2-5; 8 bases are a match to TRBD1. Near its end, the DNA agrees better with TRBJ2-7, so the J call may be wrong. CDR3 length: 15 residues. Germline loops: CDR1 SEHNR, CDR2 FQNEAQ (reference sequence). The chain's CDR3 is CASSFGQGPHYEQYF. The DNA of the CDR3 is TGTGCCAGCAGCTTCGGACAGGGACCTCACTACGAGCAGTACTTC.

In its sample, this clonotype was seen a few times. This rearrangement joins TRBV12-5 to TRBJ2-3, with 11 bases matching TRBD2. J lost 2 bases, V lost 5 bases, and 3 bases had no gene match. Germline loops: CDR1 LGHNT, CDR2 FRNRAP. The CDR3 is 15 residues long. CDR3 sequence (DNA): TGTGCTAGTGGTACTAGCGGGGGATCCACAGATACGCAGTATTTT. Protein sequence: CASGTSGGSTDTQYF. The full variable domain, its missing parts supplied by reference TRBV12-5 and TRBJ2-3, is DARVTQTPRHKVTEMGQEVTMRCQPILGHNTVFWYRQTMMQGLELLAYFRNRAPLDDSGMPKDRFSAEMPDATLATLKIQPSEPRDSAVYFCASGTSGGSTDTQYFGPGTRLTVL.

This clonotype showed up just once. The J gene is TRBJ1-1, the V gene TRBV7-9; D unclear. The CDR3 totals 13 residues. The germline V gene has CDR1 SEHNR and CDR2 FQNEAQ (reference sequence). Trimming took 4 bases from V and 5 from J, leaving 11 bases between them. CDR3 bases: TGTGCCAGCAGCTCCCTGCTGGATACTGAAGCTTTCTTT. Residues: CASSSLLDTEAFF.

This clonotype showed up just a few times. J is TRBJ1-2 and V is TRBV10-3, with 10 positions matching TRBD1. The CDR3 length is 14 residues. Germline CDR1 reads ENHRY; CDR2 reads SYGVKD. The trim removed 4 bases at V and 4 bases at J, leaving 3 bases unmatched. The DNA for the CDR3 is TGTGCCATCAGTGGGACAGGGGGGTCCTATGGCTACACCTTC. Translated, it gives CAISGTGGSYGYTF.

This chain joins TRBV4-1 and TRBJ2-1; TRBD1 agrees at 10 bases. The CDR3 extends over 15 amino acids. In germline, CDR1 is MGHRA, CDR2 YSYEKL. V gave up 6 bases and J gave up 6 bases; unmatched junction bases: 8. The CDR3 reads CASRRPGQGFNEQFF. CDR3 DNA sequence: TGCGCCAGCAGACGCCCGGGACAGGGGTTCAATGAGCAGTTCTTC.

This clonotype was detected only a few times. The rearrangement joins TRBV29-1 to TRBJ2-1, with D maybe TRBD2 (5 bases). CDR3 size: 12 residues. Germline V gives CDR1 SQVTM, CDR2 ANQGSEA. Trimming cost V 5 bases and J 7 bases, with 12 bases left between them. The CDR3 here is CSVLLAMNEQFF. CDR3 sequence (DNA): TGCAGCGTTCTCCTAGCTATGAATGAGCAGTTCTTC.

This chain connects TRBV7-8 to TRBJ2-1; 9 bases line up with TRBD1. The CDR3 totals 14 residues. The V segment lost 5 bases and the J segment 7 bases; nucleotides outside the gene matches: 6. Germline V gene sequence: CDR1 SGHVS, CDR2 FQNEAQ. CDR3 in amino acids: CASSAGTGLNEQFF. DNA of the CDR3: TGTGCCAGCAGCGCCGGGACAGGGCTAAATGAGCAGTTCTTC.

The chain carries TRBV12-3 or TRBV12-4 and TRBJ2-5; 8 bases are a match to TRBD1. After removal of 2 bases from V and 3 bases from J, the junction contained 5 bases not matched to a gene. CDR3 length equals 15 residues. The CDR3 DNA follows: TGTGCCAGCAGTTTAAGTACAGGGGGAGAAGAGACCCAGTACTTC. Its protein product is CASSLSTGGEETQYF.

The chain carries TRBV7-3 and TRBJ1-1; 8 bases match TRBD1. The germline CDR1 and CDR2 sequences are SGHTA and FQGTGA. V dropped 5 bases and J dropped 5; count of bases not matched to a gene: 4. This CDR3 has 13 residues. DNA for the CDR3: TGTGCCAGCAGCGTCAGGGGGCAGACTGAAGCTTTCTTT. This translates into CASSVRGQTEAFF.

This clonotype turned up a few times. The chain carries TRBV10-3 and TRBJ2-5; D is perhaps TRBD2 (7 bases). The V end was cut by 6 bases, the J end by 2 bases, with 13 bases between. The CDR3 has 14 amino acids. Germline V CDR1 and CDR2: ENHRY, SYGVKD. The CDR3 DNA sequence: TGTGCCATCAGGAGGGGGGGAGGACAAGAGACCCAGTACTTC. Amino acid sequence: CAIRRGGGQETQYF.